This T cell receptor beta chain stems from a study of T cell changes during pregnancy in multiple sclerosis. Produced via immunoSEQ multiplex PCR; TCRdb's table is partial and in-frame only. This sample has some 50,000 clones, with 80% to 95% found just once. There are 9 residues in the CDR3. Germline CDR1 reads DFQATT; CDR2 reads SNEGSKA (reference sequence). The germline V and J ends were trimmed by 8 bases and 6 bases, with 7 bases remaining between them. This clonotype was obtained from a female donor with multiple sclerosis, enrolled in a pregnancy study. The chain links TRBV20-1 to TRBJ1-2; D is possibly TRBD1 (6 bases). The specimen comprised peripheral blood, sampled after pregnancy. This CDR3 reads CSSGDGYTF. In DNA, the CDR3 is TGCAGTTCAGGGGATGGCTACACCTTC.